The clone carrying this TCR beta chain was seen only a few times. The target antigen is unknown. The CDR3 regions of TCR beta were amplified from RNA transcripts. A set of HTBI primers served as the primers for a first-round RT-PCR of the TCR CDR3. TCRdb processed the multiplex PCR reads anew with MiXCR; each CDR3 protein has one entry. This sample has 600,000 to 700,000 distinct CDR3 sequences; about 45% occur once, and the top ten carry less than 8.5%. These data are taken from a study of T cells in Graves' hyperthyroidism and ophthalmopathy. Study observations and caveats: The blood repertoire included most of the expanded thyroid clonotypes above 0.001. In validation, the model predicted ophthalmopathy. These predictions came a median about 6.5 months before onset.

Diagnostic assessment was based on clinical symptoms, serum thyroxine and TRAb, thyroid ultrasound and orbital computed tomography. This CDR3 contains 15 residues. Germline V gene lookup returns CDR1 LNHNV and CDR2 YYDKDF (reference sequence). The V segment lost 1 base and the J segment 6 bases; nucleotides outside the gene matches: 2. This sequence was found in an adult man with Graves' disease, either hyperthyroidism or ophthalmopathy (not recorded which). The chain joins TRBV15 to TRBJ1-4; 10 bases match TRBD1. Sequenced: peripheral blood or thyroid tissue (not recorded which). DNA for the CDR3: TGTGCCACCAGCAGAGTCGGACAGGGGGATGAAAAACTGTTTTTT. Translating gives CATSRVGQGDEKLFF.